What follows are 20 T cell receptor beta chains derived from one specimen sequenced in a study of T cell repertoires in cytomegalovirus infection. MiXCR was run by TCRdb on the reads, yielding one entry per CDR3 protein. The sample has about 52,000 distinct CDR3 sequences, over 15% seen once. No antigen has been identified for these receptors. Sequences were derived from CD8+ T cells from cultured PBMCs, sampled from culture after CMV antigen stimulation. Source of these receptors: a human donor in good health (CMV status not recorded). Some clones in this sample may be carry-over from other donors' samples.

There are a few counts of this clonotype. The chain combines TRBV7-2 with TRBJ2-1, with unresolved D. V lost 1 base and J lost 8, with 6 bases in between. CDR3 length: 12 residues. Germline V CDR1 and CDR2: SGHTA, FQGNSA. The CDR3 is CASSLGSDEQFF. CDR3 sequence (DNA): TGTGCCAGCAGCTTAGGCTCGGATGAGCAGTTCTTC.

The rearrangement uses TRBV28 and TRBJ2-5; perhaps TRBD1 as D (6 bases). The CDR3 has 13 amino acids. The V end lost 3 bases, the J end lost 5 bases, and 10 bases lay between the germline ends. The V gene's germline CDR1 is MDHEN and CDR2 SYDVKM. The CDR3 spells CASSFGGKETQYF. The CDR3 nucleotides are TGTGCCAGCAGTTTTGGGGGCAAGGAGACCCAGTACTTC.

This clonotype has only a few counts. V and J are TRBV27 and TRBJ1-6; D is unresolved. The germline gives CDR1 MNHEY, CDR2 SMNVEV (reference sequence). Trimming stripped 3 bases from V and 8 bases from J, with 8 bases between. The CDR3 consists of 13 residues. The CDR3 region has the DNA TGTGCCAGCAGTTTTAGTGGGGATTCACCCCTCCACTTT. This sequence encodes CASSFSGDSPLHF.

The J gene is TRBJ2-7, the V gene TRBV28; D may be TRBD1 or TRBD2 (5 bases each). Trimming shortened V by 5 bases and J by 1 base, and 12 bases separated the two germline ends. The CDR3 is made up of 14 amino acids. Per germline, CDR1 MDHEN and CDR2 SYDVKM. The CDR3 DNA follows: TGTGCCAGCAGTGTGGGACGGATTTCCTACGAGCAGTACTTC. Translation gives CASSVGRISYEQYF.

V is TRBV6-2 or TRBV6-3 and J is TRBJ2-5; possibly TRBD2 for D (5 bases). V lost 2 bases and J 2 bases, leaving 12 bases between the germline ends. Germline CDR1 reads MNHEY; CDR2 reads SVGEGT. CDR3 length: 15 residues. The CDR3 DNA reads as TGTGCCAGCAGTTACCTAGGGAGCGGACAAGAGACCCAGTACTTC. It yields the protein CASSYLGSGQETQYF.

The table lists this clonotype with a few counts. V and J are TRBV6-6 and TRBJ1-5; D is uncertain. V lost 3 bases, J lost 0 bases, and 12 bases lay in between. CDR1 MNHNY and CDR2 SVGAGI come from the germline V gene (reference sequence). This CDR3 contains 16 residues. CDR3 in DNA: TGTGCCAGCAGTTATGGGATGGCAGTTAGCAATCAGCCCCAGCATTTT. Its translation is CASSYGMAVSNQPQHF.

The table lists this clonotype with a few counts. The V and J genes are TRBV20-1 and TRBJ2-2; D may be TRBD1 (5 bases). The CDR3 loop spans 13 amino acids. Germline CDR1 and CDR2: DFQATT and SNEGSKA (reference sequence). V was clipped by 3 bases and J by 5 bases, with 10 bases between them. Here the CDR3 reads CSARKQGTGELFF. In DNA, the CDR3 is TGCAGTGCTAGGAAGCAGGGAACCGGGGAGCTGTTTTTT.

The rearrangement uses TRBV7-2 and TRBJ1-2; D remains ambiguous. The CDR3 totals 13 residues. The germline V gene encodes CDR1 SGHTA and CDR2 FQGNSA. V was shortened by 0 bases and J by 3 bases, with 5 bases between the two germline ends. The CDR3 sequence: CASSLAGDYGYTF. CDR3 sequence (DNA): TGTGCCAGCAGCTTAGCCGGGGACTATGGCTACACCTTC.

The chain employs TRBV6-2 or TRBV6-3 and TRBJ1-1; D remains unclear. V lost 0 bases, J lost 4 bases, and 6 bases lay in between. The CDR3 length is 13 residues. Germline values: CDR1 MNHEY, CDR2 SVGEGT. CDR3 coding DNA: TGTGCCAGCAGTTACTCGAGGGCCACTGAAGCTTTCTTT. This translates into CASSYSRATEAFF.

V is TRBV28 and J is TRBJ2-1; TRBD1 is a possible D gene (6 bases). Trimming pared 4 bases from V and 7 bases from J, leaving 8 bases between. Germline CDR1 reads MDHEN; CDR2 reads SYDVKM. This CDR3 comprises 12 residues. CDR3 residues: CASSSTGNEQFF. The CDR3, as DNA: TGTGCCAGCAGTTCCACAGGGAATGAGCAGTTCTTC.

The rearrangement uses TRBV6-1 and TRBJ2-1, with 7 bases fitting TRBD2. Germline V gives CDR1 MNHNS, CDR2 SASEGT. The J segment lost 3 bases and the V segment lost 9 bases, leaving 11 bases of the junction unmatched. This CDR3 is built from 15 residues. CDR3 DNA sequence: TGTGCCAGTTGCATGAGGCGGGAGTGCTACAATGAGCAGTTCTTC. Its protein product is CASCMRRECYNEQFF.

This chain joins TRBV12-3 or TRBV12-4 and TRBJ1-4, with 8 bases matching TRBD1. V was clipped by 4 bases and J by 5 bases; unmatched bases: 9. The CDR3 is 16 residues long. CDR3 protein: CASSYPPGQENEKLFF. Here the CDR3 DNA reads TGTGCCAGCAGTTATCCTCCGGGACAGGAAAATGAAAAACTGTTTTTT.

CDR3 region: CASSLATGGRGGEQYF. DNA of the CDR3: TGTGCCAGCAGCTTAGCGACAGGGGGCCGGGGAGGGGAGCAGTACTTC. This chain connects TRBV7-2 to TRBJ2-7; 10 positions match TRBD1. From germline, CDR1 is SGHTA and CDR2 FQGNSA. This CDR3 comprises 16 residues. With V trimmed by 0 bases and J by 7 bases, 9 bases remained unmatched.

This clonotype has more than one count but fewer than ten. The CDR3 sequence is CASSFETENYGYTF. In DNA form, the CDR3 reads TGTGCCAGCAGCTTTGAGACAGAGAACTATGGCTACACCTTC. The chain couples TRBV7-9 to TRBJ1-2, with D possibly being TRBD1 (5 bases). Germline CDR1 reads SEHNR; CDR2 reads FQNEAQ (reference sequence). Trimming removed 3 bases from V and 2 bases from J, with 10 bases in between. The CDR3 totals 14 residues.

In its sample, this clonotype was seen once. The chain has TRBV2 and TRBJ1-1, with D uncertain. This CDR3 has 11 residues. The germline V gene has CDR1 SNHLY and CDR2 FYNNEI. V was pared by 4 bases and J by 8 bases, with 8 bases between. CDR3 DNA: TGTGCCAGCAGTGTAGCCCCGGAAGCTTTCTTT. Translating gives CASSVAPEAFF. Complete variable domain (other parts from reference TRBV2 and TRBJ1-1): EPEVTQTPSHQVTQMGQEVILRCVPISNHLYFYWYRQILGQKVEFLVSFYNNEISEKSEIFDDQFSVERPDGSNFTLKIRSTKLEDSAMYFCASSVAPEAFFGQGTRLTVV.

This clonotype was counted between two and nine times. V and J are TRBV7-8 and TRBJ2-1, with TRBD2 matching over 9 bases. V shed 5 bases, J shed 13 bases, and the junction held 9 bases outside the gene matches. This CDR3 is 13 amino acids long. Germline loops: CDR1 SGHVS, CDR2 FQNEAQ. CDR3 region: CASSPYAGGTQFF. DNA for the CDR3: TGTGCCAGCAGCCCTTACGCGGGGGGGACTCAGTTCTTC.

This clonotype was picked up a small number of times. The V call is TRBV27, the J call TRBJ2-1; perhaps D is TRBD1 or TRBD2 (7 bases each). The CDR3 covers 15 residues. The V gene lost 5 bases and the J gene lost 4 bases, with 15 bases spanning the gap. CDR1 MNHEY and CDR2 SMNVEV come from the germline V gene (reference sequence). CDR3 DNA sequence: TGTGCCAGCAGTCCCGGGGAGGGGGCATACAATGAGCAGTTCTTC. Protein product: CASSPGEGAYNEQFF.

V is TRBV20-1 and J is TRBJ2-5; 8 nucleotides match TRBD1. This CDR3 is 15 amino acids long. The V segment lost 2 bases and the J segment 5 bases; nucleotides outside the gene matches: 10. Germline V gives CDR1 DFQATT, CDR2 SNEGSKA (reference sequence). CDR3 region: CSARPWDRLAETQYF. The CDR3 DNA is TGCAGTGCTAGACCTTGGGACAGGTTGGCGGAGACCCAGTACTTC.

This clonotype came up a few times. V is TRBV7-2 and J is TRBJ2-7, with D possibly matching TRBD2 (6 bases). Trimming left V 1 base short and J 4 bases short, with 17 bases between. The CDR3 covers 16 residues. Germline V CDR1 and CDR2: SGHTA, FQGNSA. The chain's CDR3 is CASSLGSLAEIYEQYF. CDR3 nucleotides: TGTGCCAGCAGCTTAGGTTCTTTAGCGGAGATATACGAGCAGTACTTC.

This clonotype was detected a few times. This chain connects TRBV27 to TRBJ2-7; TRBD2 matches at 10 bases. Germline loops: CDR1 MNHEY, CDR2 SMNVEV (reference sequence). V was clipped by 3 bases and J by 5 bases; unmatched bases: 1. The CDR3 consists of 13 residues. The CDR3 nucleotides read TGTGCCAGCAGTTTTCTAGCGGGAGACGAGCAGTACTTC. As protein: CASSFLAGDEQYF.